This is a list of T cell receptor beta chains from one sample in a study of cytomegalovirus exposure and HLA in healthy donors. The method was immunoSEQ multiplex PCR; TCRdb's version includes in-frame clones alone and lacks a portion of them. The table includes roughly 100,000 clones, 88% detected once. The sequenced sample consisted of PBMCs. The receptor set was obtained from a woman between 18 and 30 years old in good health and CMV-seropositive. Each CDR3 is given with its conserved first and last residue. Fields, in order: J gene, V gene, clone size, D gene, CDR3 protein, CDR3 DNA. A D gene is named only where the DNA matches it firmly. Size tells how often a clone was seen (once, few, many) or the class of an expanded clone, and some rows leave it out.

>TRBJ1-1|TRBV6-1|-|-
CASSDSDTEAFF
TGTGCCAGCAGTGACTCCGACACTGAAGCTTTCTTT
>TRBJ2-4|TRBV6-1|-|TRBD2
CASSEDGGGAKNIQYF
TGTGCCAGCAGTGAAGACGGCGGGGGGGCCAAAAACATTCAGTACTTC
>TRBJ1-4|TRBV19|-|-
CASSMGGYEKLFF
TGTGCCAGTAGTATGGGGGGGTATGAAAAACTGTTTTTT
>TRBJ2-3|TRBV7-2|-|TRBD2
CASSSPRAGGLRDTQYF
TGTGCCAGCAGCTCCCCGCGGGCGGGGGGCTTACGAGATACGCAGTATTTT
>TRBJ2-1|TRBV4-2|-|-
CASSLNSGGNNEQFF
TGTGCCAGCAGCCTTAACTCCGGGGGAAACAATGAGCAGTTCTTC
>TRBJ2-7|TRBV6-6|-|-
CASSYEGVSAEQYF
TGTGCCAGCAGTTATGAAGGGGTGAGTGCCGAGCAGTACTTC
>TRBJ2-2|TRBV4-1|-|TRBD2
CASSQGGAGGIGELFF
TGCGCCAGCAGCCAAGGAGGAGCGGGGGGGATCGGGGAGCTGTTTTTT
>TRBJ2-5|TRBV28|-|TRBD1
CASRTTGAGETQYF
TGTGCCAGCAGGACGACAGGGGCAGGGGAGACCCAGTACTTC
>TRBJ2-5|TRBV14|-|-
CASSPFRDQETQYF
TGTGCCAGCAGCCCTTTCCGGGACCAAGAGACCCAGTACTTC
>TRBJ2-2|TRBV27|-|-
CASSLGLLPGELFF
TGTGCCAGCAGTCTGGGACTGCTCCCCGGGGAGCTGTTTTTT
>TRBJ2-5|TRBV7-2|-|-
CASSLQGQGWETQYF
TGTGCCAGCAGCTTGCAGGGGCAAGGATGGGAGACCCAGTACTTC
>TRBJ2-5|TRBV6-6|-|-
CASSLRETQYF
TGTGCCAGCAGTCTCCGGGAGACCCAGTACTTC
>TRBJ2-1|TRBV7-9|-|TRBD1
CASSLGRDRANEQFF
TGTGCCAGCAGCTTGGGGCGGGACAGGGCAAATGAGCAGTTCTTC
>TRBJ2-3|TRBV27|-|-
CASSVLARATDTQYF
TGTGCCAGCAGCGTACTAGCCAGGGCCACAGATACGCAGTATTTT
>TRBJ1-2|TRBV9|few|TRBD1
CASSPGDRGSGYTF
TGTGCCAGCAGCCCTGGGGACAGGGGAAGTGGCTACACCTTC
>TRBJ1-4|TRBV2|-|-
CATRLGGPNEKLFF
TGTGCCACCCGGTTGGGGGGACCAAATGAAAAACTGTTTTTT
>TRBJ1-4|TRBV15|once|-
CATSREGGSNEKLFF
TGTGCCACCAGCAGAGAGGGCGGGAGTAATGAAAAACTGTTTTTT
>TRBJ1-3|TRBV5-1|-|-
CASSLGDSLSGNTIYF
TGCGCCAGCAGCTTGGGAGACAGTCTCTCTGGAAACACCATATATTTT
>TRBJ2-2|TRBV5-6|-|-
CASSTGTGELFF
TGTGCCAGCAGTACGGGGACCGGGGAGCTGTTTTTT
>TRBJ1-1|TRBV9|-|TRBD1
CASSRGDSLNTEAFF
TGTGCCAGCTCTCGAGGGGACAGCCTGAACACTGAAGCTTTCTTT
>TRBJ2-3|TRBV6-4|-|TRBD2
CASSDGTSGADTQYF
TGTGCCAGCAGTGACGGGACTAGCGGGGCAGATACGCAGTATTTT
>TRBJ1-3|TRBV7-9|-|TRBD1
CASSLLGTDSGNTIYF
TGTGCCAGCAGCCTACTAGGGACAGACTCTGGAAACACCATATATTTT
>TRBJ1-1|TRBV9|-|-
CASSVEGGYTEAFF
TGTGCCAGCAGCGTAGAAGGGGGATACACTGAAGCTTTCTTT
>TRBJ2-3|TRBV9|-|TRBD1
CASSDRGTDTQYF
TGTGCCAGCTCGGACAGGGGAACAGATACGCAGTATTTT
>TRBJ2-5|TRBV6-1|-|-
CASSEVWGGAGETQYF
TGTGCCAGCAGTGAAGTATGGGGGGGGGCCGGGGAGACCCAGTACTTC
>TRBJ2-3|TRBV11-2|-|-
CASSLAVKDTQYF
TGTGCCAGCAGCTTAGCAGTCAAAGATACGCAGTATTTT
>TRBJ2-7|TRBV28|-|TRBD1
CASSLVRDRDLPFPSEQYF
TGTGCCAGCAGTTTGGTCAGGGACAGGGACCTTCCTTTTCCTTCCGAGCAGTACTTC
>TRBJ1-5|TRBV10-3|-|-
CAIGGGGNQPQHF
TGTGCCATCGGCGGGGGGGGGAATCAGCCCCAGCATTTT
>TRBJ1-2|TRBV25-1|-|TRBD1
CASSPTGQTDGYTF
TGTGCCAGCAGTCCCACGGGACAGACTGATGGCTACACCTTC
>TRBJ1-2|TRBV2|-|TRBD1
CASTTSTGGGYTF
TGTGCCAGCACCACCTCAACAGGGGGTGGCTACACCTTC
>TRBJ1-1|TRBV6-5|-|-
CASSPPTGLGAFF
TGTGCCAGCAGTCCCCCAACAGGGTTAGGAGCTTTCTTT
>TRBJ2-7|TRBV27|-|-
CASSTAGNYEQYF
TGTGCCAGCAGCACAGCAGGGAACTACGAGCAGTACTTC
>TRBJ1-1|TRBV27|-|TRBD1
CASSSTGTGGGTEAFF
TGTGCCAGCAGTTCGACCGGGACAGGGGGCGGGACTGAAGCTTTCTTT
>TRBJ1-1|TRBV25-1|once|-
CASSERGTEAFF
TGTGCCAGCAGTGAAAGGGGAACTGAAGCTTTCTTT
>TRBJ1-6|TRBV15|-|TRBD1
CATSRDLGVGQGANSPLHF
TGTGCCACCAGCAGAGATCTAGGGGTCGGACAGGGGGCCAATTCACCCCTCCACTTT
>TRBJ1-6|TRBV7-2|-|-
CASSPIPVQASNSPLHF
TGTGCCAGCAGCCCAATTCCCGTACAGGCTTCCAATTCACCCCTCCACTTT
>TRBJ1-6|TRBV5-6|once|-
CASSLGTGRGSPLHF
TGTGCCAGCAGCTTGGGCACGGGGAGGGGATCACCCCTCCACTTT
>TRBJ1-6|TRBV28|-|-
CASSYGDFPLHF
TGTGCCAGCAGTTATGGGGACTTCCCCCTCCACTTT
>TRBJ2-5|TRBV28|-|-
CASRIGGGWLETQYF
TGTGCCAGCAGGATAGGGGGGGGCTGGCTAGAGACCCAGTACTTC
>TRBJ2-7|TRBV6-5|-|-
CASSPYWQGSYEQYF
TGTGCCAGCAGCCCGTATTGGCAGGGATCCTACGAGCAGTACTTC
>TRBJ1-3|TRBV15|-|-
CATSRDNGFSGNTIYF
TGTGCCACCAGCAGAGATAACGGGTTCTCTGGAAACACCATATATTTT
>TRBJ2-2|TRBV7-6|-|-
CASTPLANTGELFF
TGTGCCAGCACCCCACTAGCGAACACCGGGGAGCTGTTTTTT
>TRBJ2-2|TRBV5-4|once|TRBD2
CASSFPGLAGGRGTGELFF
TGTGCCAGCAGCTTCCCGGGACTAGCGGGGGGGCGAGGCACCGGGGAGCTGTTTTTT
>TRBJ1-5|TRBV19|-|-
CTERNQPQHF
TGTACAGAGCGCAATCAGCCCCAGCATTTT
>TRBJ2-1|TRBV5-6|-|TRBD2
CATNRGGEQFF
TGTGCCACCAATCGGGGGGGTGAGCAGTTCTTC
>TRBJ2-1|TRBV9|-|-
CASEMIASYNEQFF
TGTGCCAGCGAGATGATTGCCTCCTACAATGAGCAGTTCTTC
>TRBJ1-4|TRBV28|-|-
CASSLWYTATNEKLFF
TGTGCCAGCAGTTTATGGTACACCGCAACTAATGAAAAACTGTTTTTT
>TRBJ1-2|TRBV2|-|-
CASSEAQGGIGYTF
TGTGCCAGCAGTGAAGCGCAGGGAGGGATCGGCTACACCTTC
>TRBJ1-4|TRBV9|-|TRBD1
CASSVGQGEHEKLFF
TGTGCCAGCAGCGTAGGTCAGGGGGAACATGAAAAACTGTTTTTT
>TRBJ1-2|TRBV7-9|-|TRBD1
CASSPHTGTGAGYTF
TGTGCCAGCAGCCCACACACGGGGACAGGGGCCGGCTACACCTTC
>TRBJ2-7|TRBV7-2|-|TRBD1
CASSPGQGPYEQYF
TGTGCCAGCAGCCCCGGACAGGGCCCCTACGAGCAGTACTTC
>TRBJ2-1|TRBV9|-|TRBD2
CASSVEEGGGAVNEQFF
TGTGCCAGCAGCGTAGAGGAGGGCGGGGGGGCCGTTAATGAGCAGTTCTTC
>TRBJ2-5|TRBV11-2|-|TRBD2
CASSTTSGGAEETQYF
TGTGCCAGCAGCACTACTAGCGGGGGGGCCGAAGAGACCCAGTACTTC